The next 13 T cell receptor beta chains were all read from a single sample in a study of human T cells and chemical hapten exposure. TCRdb re-called the RACE reads with MiXCR, one entry per CDR3 protein. This sample has about 290,000 distinct CDR3 sequences, with about 7.7% found just once. Time point of the sample: pre-sensitization, week 0. Treatment described: therapeutic diphenylcyclopropenone sensitization with weekly scalp DPC. The material was whole blood, obtained in connection with sensitization to the hapten diphenylcyclopropenone (DPC). The receptors stem from a man younger than 35 with alopecia areata. Some clones in this sample may be carry-over from other donors' samples.

V usage is TRBV5-1 and J usage is TRBJ2-3, with 14 nucleotides matching TRBD2. Germline V gene data show CDR1 as SGHRS and CDR2 as YFSETQ. The CDR3 totals 17 residues. V gave up 4 bases and J gave up 4 bases; unmatched junction bases: 8. The CDR3 nucleotides read TGCGCCAGCAGCGATAGACTAGCGGGGGGGCCGGCAGATACGCAGTATTTT. It is translated as CASSDRLAGGPADTQYF.

This clonotype was counted a few times. The chain links TRBV9 to TRBJ2-3; perhaps TRBD2 as D (5 bases). The CDR3 is 14 amino acids. Trimming shortened V by 3 bases and J by 6 bases, and 14 bases separated the two germline ends. Germline V gene sequence: CDR1 SGDLS, CDR2 YYNGEE. This CDR3 is CASSETTIADTQYF. The DNA of the CDR3 is TGTGCCAGCAGCGAAACGACTATCGCGGATACGCAGTATTTT.

The table lists this clonotype with a few counts. This rearrangement joins TRBV27 to TRBJ1-3; D uncertain. The CDR3 extends over 16 amino acids. Trimming removed 6 bases from V and 0 bases from J, with 15 bases in between. Germline CDR1 MNHEY, CDR2 SMNVEV (reference sequence). CDR3 nucleotides: TGTGCCAGCAGCCCCACCCCGAGTTTCTCTGGAAACACCATATATTTT. Residues: CASSPTPSFSGNTIYF.

This clonotype was counted a few times. This chain joins TRBV20-1 and TRBJ2-3, with D hard to call. The CDR3 extends over 15 amino acids. The V gene lost 2 bases and the J gene lost 3 bases, with 15 bases spanning the gap. The germline V gene encodes CDR1 DFQATT and CDR2 SNEGSKA (reference sequence). The CDR3 DNA follows: TGCAGTGCTAGAAAAAGACGGTCAGGAACAGATACGCAGTATTTT. It encodes CSARKRRSGTDTQYF.

This clonotype has just a few counts. The chain joins TRBV6-2 or TRBV6-3 to TRBJ1-4; 7 bases align to TRBD1. Germline V gives CDR1 MNHEY, CDR2 SVGEGT. V shed 10 bases, J shed 6 bases, and the junction held 14 bases outside the gene matches. The CDR3 spans 15 residues. The CDR3 coding sequence is TGTGCCACCCTGCCGCGGACAGGCCGATATGAAAAACTGTTTTTT. Its translation: CATLPRTGRYEKLFF.

This clonotype came up many times. The V and J genes are TRBV29-1 and TRBJ2-2; D might be TRBD2 (6 bases). This CDR3 comprises 14 residues. Germline CDR1 reads SQVTM; CDR2 reads ANQGSEA. Deletions cut 7 bases from V and 0 bases from J, with 12 bases between. CDR3 sequence reads: CSAKGLANTGELFF. As DNA, the CDR3 is TGCAGCGCTAAGGGACTGGCGAACACCGGGGAGCTGTTTTTT.

This clonotype was recorded a few times. The chain has TRBV28 and TRBJ1-1; possibly TRBD1 for D (6 bases). CDR3 length: 15 residues. V dropped 4 bases and J dropped 5 bases, with 17 bases sitting between them. The germline V gene has CDR1 MDHEN and CDR2 SYDVKM. CDR3 in amino acids: CASSSSRQELTEAFF. The CDR3, as DNA: TGTGCCAGCAGTTCCTCGAGACAGGAATTGACTGAAGCTTTCTTT.

Turning to this clonotype: Compared with germline, one end of the junction differs, possibly owing to a read error. The genes are TRBV6-1 and TRBJ1-2; D call uncertain. CDR3 length: 11 residues. CDR1 and CDR2 (germline): MNHNS, SASEGT. The DNA of the CDR3 is TGTGCCTGCAGTGAACTCTATGGCTACACCTTC. As protein: CACSELYGYTF.

This clonotype came up many times. The chain is built from TRBV29-1 and TRBJ1-2; 7 nucleotides match TRBD1. V trimming: 7 bases; J trimming: 2 bases; junction bases outside the gene matches: 1. The CDR3 covers 11 residues. From germline, CDR1 is SQVTM and CDR2 ANQGSEA. CDR3 sequence reads: CSGGQNYGYTF. The CDR3 DNA sequence: TGCAGCGGGGGACAGAACTATGGCTACACCTTC.

This clonotype was counted a few times. This chain connects TRBV20-1 to TRBJ2-1, with 8 bases that match TRBD1. V trimming: 6 bases; J trimming: 3 bases; junction bases outside the gene matches: 4. Looked up from germline, CDR1 is DFQATT and CDR2 is SNEGSKA (reference sequence). The CDR3 covers 13 residues. CDR3 in amino acids: CSAPGQGYNEQFF. Written as DNA, the CDR3 is TGCAGTGCCCCCGGACAGGGCTACAATGAGCAGTTCTTC.

The CDR3 spells CASSLRQGVSQPQHF. CDR3 in DNA: TGCGCCAGCAGCCTCCGACAGGGAGTCTCTCAGCCCCAGCATTTT. The gene calls are TRBV4-3 and TRBJ1-5, with 7 positions matching TRBD1. Germline CDR1 and CDR2: LGHNA and YSLEER. Trimming cost V 4 bases and J 6 bases; bases outside gene matches: 9. This CDR3 contains 15 residues.

The rearrangement joins TRBV12-3 or TRBV12-4 to TRBJ2-1, with a weak D call TRBD1 (6 bases). V was pared by 6 bases and J by 9 bases, with 21 bases between. This CDR3 has 15 amino acids. The CDR3, as DNA: TGTGCCAGCAGAGCCCGGGACAAGGGTATTAGTGAGCAGTTCTTC. Protein: CASRARDKGISEQFF.

This rearrangement joins TRBV28 to TRBJ1-2; D is undetermined. Germline V lookup: CDR1 MDHEN, CDR2 SYDVKM. The V and J ends lost 7 bases and 5 bases respectively, with 14 bases between them. This CDR3 contains 13 residues. The CDR3 loop is CASNNFNEYGYTF. DNA of the CDR3: TGTGCCAGCAACAATTTTAATGAATATGGCTACACCTTC.